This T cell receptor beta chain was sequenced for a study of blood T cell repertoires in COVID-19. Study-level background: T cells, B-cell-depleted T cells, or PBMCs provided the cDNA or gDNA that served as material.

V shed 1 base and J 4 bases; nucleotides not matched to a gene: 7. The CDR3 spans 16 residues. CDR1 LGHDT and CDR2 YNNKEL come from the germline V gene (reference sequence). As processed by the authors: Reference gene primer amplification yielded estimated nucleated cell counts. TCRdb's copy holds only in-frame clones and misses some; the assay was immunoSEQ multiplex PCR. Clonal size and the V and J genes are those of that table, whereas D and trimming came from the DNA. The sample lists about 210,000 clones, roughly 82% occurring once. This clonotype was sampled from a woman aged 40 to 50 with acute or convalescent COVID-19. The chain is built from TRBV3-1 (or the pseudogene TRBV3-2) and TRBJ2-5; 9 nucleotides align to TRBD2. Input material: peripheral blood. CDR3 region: CASSQVGSGSGETQYF. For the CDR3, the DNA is TGTGCCAGCAGCCAAGTCGGTAGCGGGAGCGGAGAGACCCAGTACTTC.